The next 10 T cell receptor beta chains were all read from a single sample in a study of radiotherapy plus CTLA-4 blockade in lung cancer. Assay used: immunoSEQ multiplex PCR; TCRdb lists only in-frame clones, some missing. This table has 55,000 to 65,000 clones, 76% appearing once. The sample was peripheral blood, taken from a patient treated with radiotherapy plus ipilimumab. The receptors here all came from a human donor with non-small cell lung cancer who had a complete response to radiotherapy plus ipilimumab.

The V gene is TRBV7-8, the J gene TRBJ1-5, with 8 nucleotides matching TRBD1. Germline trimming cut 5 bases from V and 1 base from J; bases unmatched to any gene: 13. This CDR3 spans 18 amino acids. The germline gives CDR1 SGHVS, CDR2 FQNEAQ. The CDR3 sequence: CASSKGGLGQASNQPQHF. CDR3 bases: TGTGCCAGCAGCAAAGGTGGCCTGGGACAGGCGAGCAATCAGCCCCAGCATTTT.

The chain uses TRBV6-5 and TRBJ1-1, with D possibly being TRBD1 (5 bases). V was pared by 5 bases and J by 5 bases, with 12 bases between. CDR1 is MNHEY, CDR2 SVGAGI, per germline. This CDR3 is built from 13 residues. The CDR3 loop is CASSPWGGTEAFF. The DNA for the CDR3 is TGTGCCAGCAGTCCTTGGGGGGGTACTGAAGCTTTCTTT.

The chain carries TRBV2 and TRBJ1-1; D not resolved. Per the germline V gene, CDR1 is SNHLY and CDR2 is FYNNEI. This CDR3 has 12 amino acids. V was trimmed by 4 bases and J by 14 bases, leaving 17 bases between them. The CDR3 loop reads CASSATGLIRFF. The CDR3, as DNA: TGTGCCAGCAGTGCCACGGGGTTAATTCGGTTCTTT.

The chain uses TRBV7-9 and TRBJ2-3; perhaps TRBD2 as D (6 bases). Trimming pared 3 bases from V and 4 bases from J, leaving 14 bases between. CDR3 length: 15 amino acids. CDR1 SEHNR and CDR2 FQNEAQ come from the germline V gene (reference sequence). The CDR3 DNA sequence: TGTGCCAGCAGCTTTAGCGGTGGAGTTGCAGATACGCAGTATTTT. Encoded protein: CASSFSGGVADTQYF.

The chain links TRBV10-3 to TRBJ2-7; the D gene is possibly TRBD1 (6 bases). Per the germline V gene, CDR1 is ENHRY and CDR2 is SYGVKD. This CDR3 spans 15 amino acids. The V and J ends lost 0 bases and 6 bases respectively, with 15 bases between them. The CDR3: CAISESDSGLSEQYF. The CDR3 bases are TGTGCCATCAGTGAGTCGGACAGTGGATTGTCCGAGCAGTACTTC.

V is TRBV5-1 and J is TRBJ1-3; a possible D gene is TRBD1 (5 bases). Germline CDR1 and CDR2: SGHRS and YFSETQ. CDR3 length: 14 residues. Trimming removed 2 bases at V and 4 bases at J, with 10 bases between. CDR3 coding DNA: TGCGCCAGCAGCTTAGGACACCCCGGAAACACCATATATTTT. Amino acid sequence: CASSLGHPGNTIYF.

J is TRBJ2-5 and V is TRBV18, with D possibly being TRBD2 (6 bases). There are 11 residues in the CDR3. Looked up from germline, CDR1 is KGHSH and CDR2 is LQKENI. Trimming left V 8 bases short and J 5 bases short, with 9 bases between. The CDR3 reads CASRSGETQYF. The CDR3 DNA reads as TGTGCCAGCCGGAGCGGGGAGACCCAGTACTTC.

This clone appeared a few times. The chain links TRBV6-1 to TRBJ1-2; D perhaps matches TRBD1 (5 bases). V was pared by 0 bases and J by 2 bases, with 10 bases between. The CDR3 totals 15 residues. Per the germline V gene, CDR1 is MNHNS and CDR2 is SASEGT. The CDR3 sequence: CASSEALGLNYGYTF. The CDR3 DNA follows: TGTGCCAGCAGTGAAGCGTTGGGGCTGAACTATGGCTACACCTTC.

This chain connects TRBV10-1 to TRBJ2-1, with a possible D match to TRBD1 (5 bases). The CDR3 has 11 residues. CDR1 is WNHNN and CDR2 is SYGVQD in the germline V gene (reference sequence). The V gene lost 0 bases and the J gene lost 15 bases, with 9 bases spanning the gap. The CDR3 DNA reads TGCGCCAGCAGTGAGTCAGGGGTACGGTTCTTC. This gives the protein CASSESGVRFF.

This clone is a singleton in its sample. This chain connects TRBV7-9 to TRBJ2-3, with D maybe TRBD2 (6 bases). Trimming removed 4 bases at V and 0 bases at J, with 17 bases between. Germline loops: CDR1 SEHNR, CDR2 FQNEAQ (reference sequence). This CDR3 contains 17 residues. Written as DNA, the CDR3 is TGTGCCAGCAGCTCCTACGGACTACGCCCTAGCACAGATACGCAGTATTTT. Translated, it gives CASSSYGLRPSTDTQYF.